The 12 T cell receptor beta chains below were found in one sample sequenced in a study of TIL therapy for anti-PD-1-resistant metastatic lung cancer. The libraries were made with immunoSEQ v3. Here immunoSEQ multiplex PCR was the method, and the copy in TCRdb shows in-frame clones only, minus some. Of approximately 24,000 clones listed, approximately 72% are singletons. Noted time point: pre-treatment sample, taken before nivolumab and TIL therapy. The tumor samples were excised metastases, mostly pleural nodules or supraclavicular lymph nodes. The sample was tumor tissue, taken at baseline. Every receptor here comes from a person aged 25 to 79 with non-small cell lung cancer.

The J gene is TRBJ2-7, the V gene TRBV5-6; TRBD1 might be the D (6 bases). The CDR3 length is 13 residues. The V and J ends lost 4 bases and 6 bases respectively, with 14 bases between them. Germline V gene data show CDR1 as SGHDT and CDR2 as YYEEEE. Here the CDR3 DNA reads TGTGCCAGCAGCCGGGACACGGACTCCGAGCAGTACTTC. As protein: CASSRDTDSEQYF.

This clone showed up just once. The rearrangement links TRBV7-3 to TRBJ2-3; D not certain. V was trimmed by 1 base and J by 2 bases, leaving 7 bases between them. CDR1 and CDR2 (germline): SGHTA, FQGTGA. This CDR3 contains 14 residues. The CDR3: CASSLIGPTDTQYF. The DNA for the CDR3 is TGTGCCAGCAGCTTAATAGGGCCCACAGATACGCAGTATTTT.

This clone was detected only once. The chain links TRBV6-5 to TRBJ2-5; a weak D match, TRBD1 (5 bases). Per the germline V gene, CDR1 is MNHEY and CDR2 is SVGAGI. V lost 4 bases and J 4 bases, leaving 13 bases between the germline ends. CDR3 length: 14 residues. In nucleotides, the CDR3 is TGTGCCAGCAGTTCGATGACAGTAGGAGAGACCCAGTACTTC. Its protein is CASSSMTVGETQYF.

This clone has a handful of counts. V usage is TRBV5-1 and J usage is TRBJ2-7, with D tentatively TRBD1 (6 bases). The V and J ends lost 4 bases and 7 bases respectively, with 18 bases between them. Germline assignment: CDR1 SGHRS and CDR2 YFSETQ. This CDR3 has 14 amino acids. The CDR3, as DNA: TGCGCCAGCAGCGAGGACAGCTCAGCTACGGAGCAGTACTTC. Residues: CASSEDSSATEQYF.

This clone has a handful of counts. V and J are TRBV4-3 and TRBJ2-1, with 8 bases lining up with TRBD2. V was pared by 0 bases and J by 4 bases, with 5 bases of the junction left unmatched. From germline, CDR1 is LGHNA and CDR2 YSLEER. This CDR3 comprises 16 residues. In DNA, the CDR3 is TGCGCCAGCAGCCAAGATCTAGCGGGCGGTTACAATGAGCAGTTCTTC. It translates to CASSQDLAGGYNEQFF.

V gene TRBV6-4 combines with J gene TRBJ2-2, with a tentative D call TRBD1 (6 bases). This CDR3 is built from 15 residues. V dropped 0 bases and J dropped 2 bases, with 7 bases sitting between them. CDR1 and CDR2 from the germline V gene are MRHNA and SNTAGT. The DNA of the CDR3 is TGTGCCAGCAGTGACTCGGGACAAAACACCGGGGAGCTGTTTTTT. Residues: CASSDSGQNTGELFF.

The chain uses TRBV6-8 and TRBJ1-5; D is undetermined. From germline, CDR1 is MNHGY and CDR2 SAAAGT. The CDR3 covers 10 residues. V shed 7 bases and J shed 6 bases, with 4 bases lying between them. CDR3 in DNA: TGTGCCAGCATCTTTCAGCCCCAGCATTTT. This gives the protein CASIFQPQHF.

The chain uses TRBV28 and TRBJ2-7, with TRBD1 matching over 8 bases. CDR1 is MDHEN and CDR2 is SYDVKM in the germline V gene. With V trimmed by 6 bases and J by 0 bases, 4 bases remained unmatched. The CDR3 runs 14 residues. The CDR3 nucleotides read TGTGCCAGCAGGTCGGGACAGGTCTCCTACGAGCAGTACTTC. As protein: CASRSGQVSYEQYF.

The chain links TRBV7-2 to TRBJ2-3, with D possibly TRBD2 on 5 matching bases. CDR3 length: 15 residues. Germline values: CDR1 SGHTA, CDR2 FQGNSA. Between the trimmed V and J ends, which lost 3 bases and 5 bases, there was a span of 15 bases. CDR3 DNA sequence: TGTGCCAGCAGCTTCGGTAGCCTAGCAGGAGATACGCAGTATTTT. Translation: CASSFGSLAGDTQYF.

V is TRBV19 and J is TRBJ1-6; no reliable D call. The CDR3 is 14 residues long. Germline V gene data show CDR1 as LNHDA and CDR2 as SQIVND (reference sequence). CDR3 sequence (DNA): TGTGTCAGAATTAACGGGGAGTATAATTCACCCCTCCACTTT. This codes for CVRINGEYNSPLHF.

The genes are TRBV30 and TRBJ2-7, with D possibly matching TRBD1 (6 bases). From germline, CDR1 is GTSNPN and CDR2 SVGIG (reference sequence). This CDR3 is built from 11 residues. The ends were cut back, 1 base at V and 5 bases at J, with 6 bases in the middle. Here the CDR3 reads CAWSDRDEQYF. CDR3 nucleotide sequence: TGTGCCTGGAGTGACAGGGACGAGCAGTACTTC.

The rearrangement links TRBV7-2 to TRBJ1-2; D is unresolved. The CDR3 has 12 residues. Germline CDR1 is SGHTA and CDR2 is FQGNSA. V was trimmed by 1 base and J by 6 bases, leaving 6 bases between them. The CDR3 coding sequence is TGTGCCAGCAGCTTAGTTGGTCATGGCTACACCTTC. This gives the protein CASSLVGHGYTF.